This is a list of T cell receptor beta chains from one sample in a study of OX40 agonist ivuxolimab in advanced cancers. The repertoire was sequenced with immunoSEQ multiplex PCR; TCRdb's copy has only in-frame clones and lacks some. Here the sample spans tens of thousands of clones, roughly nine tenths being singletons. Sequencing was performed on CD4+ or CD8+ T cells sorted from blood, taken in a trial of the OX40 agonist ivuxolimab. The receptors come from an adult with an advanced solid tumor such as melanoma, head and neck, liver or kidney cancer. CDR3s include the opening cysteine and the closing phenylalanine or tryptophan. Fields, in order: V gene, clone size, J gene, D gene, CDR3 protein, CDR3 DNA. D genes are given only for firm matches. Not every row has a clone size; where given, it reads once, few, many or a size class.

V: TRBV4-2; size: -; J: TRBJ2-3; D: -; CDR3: CASSQESGLAINTDTQYF; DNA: TGTGCCAGCAGCCAAGAGTCTGGGCTAGCTATAAACACAGATACGCAGTATTTT
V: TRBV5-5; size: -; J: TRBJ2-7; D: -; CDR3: CASSLVGFEQYF; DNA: TGTGCCAGCAGCTTGGTCGGGTTCGAGCAGTACTTC
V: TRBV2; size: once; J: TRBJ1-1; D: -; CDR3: CASVRGTANTEAFF; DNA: TGTGCCAGCGTCAGAGGGACGGCGAACACTGAAGCTTTCTTT
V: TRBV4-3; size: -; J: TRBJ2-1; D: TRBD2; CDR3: CASSPKAQREAYNEQFF; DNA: TGCGCCAGCAGCCCCAAGGCCCAGCGGGAGGCGTACAATGAGCAGTTCTTC
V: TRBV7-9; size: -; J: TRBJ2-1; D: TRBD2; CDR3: CASHYSGSDNEQFF; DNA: TGTGCCAGCCATTATAGCGGGAGTGACAATGAGCAGTTCTTC
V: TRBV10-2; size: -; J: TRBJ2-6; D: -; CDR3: CASSEQQLLSGANVLTF; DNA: TGCGCCAGCAGTGAGCAACAGCTTCTCTCTGGGGCCAACGTCCTGACTTTC
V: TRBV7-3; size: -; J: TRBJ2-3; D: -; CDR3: CASSLTVLGTQYF; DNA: TGTGCCAGCAGCTTAACTGTGCTGGGGACGCAGTATTTT
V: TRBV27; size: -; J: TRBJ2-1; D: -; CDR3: CASSAGAQYNEQFF; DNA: TGTGCCAGCAGTGCCGGGGCACAATACAATGAGCAGTTCTTC
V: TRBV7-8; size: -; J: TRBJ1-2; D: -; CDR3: CASSPGAGAYGYTF; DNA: TGTGCCAGCAGCCCTGGGGCCGGGGCCTATGGCTACACCTTC
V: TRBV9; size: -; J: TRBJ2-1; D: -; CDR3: CASSRTASSYNEQFF; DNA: TGTGCCAGCAGCAGGACCGCAAGTTCCTACAATGAGCAGTTCTTC
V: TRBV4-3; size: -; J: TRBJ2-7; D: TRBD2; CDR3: CASSPRLAGSAHEQYF; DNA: TGCGCCAGCAGCCCACGACTAGCGGGATCGGCCCACGAGCAGTACTTC
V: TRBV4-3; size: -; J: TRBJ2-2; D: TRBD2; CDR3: CASSQFGGREVPGELFF; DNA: TGCGCCAGCAGCCAATTCGGCGGGAGGGAGGTGCCTGGGGAGCTGTTTTTT
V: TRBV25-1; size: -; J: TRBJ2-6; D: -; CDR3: CASSDESGANVLTF; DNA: TGTGCCAGCAGTGACGAATCTGGGGCCAACGTCCTGACTTTC
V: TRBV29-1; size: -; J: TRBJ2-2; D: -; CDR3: CSVEEGGEELFF; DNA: TGCAGCGTTGAAGAGGGGGGTGAGGAGCTGTTTTTT
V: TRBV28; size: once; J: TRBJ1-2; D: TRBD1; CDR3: CASSRPGGVAYGYTF; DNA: TGTGCCAGCAGTCGACCAGGGGGGGTCGCCTATGGCTACACCTTC
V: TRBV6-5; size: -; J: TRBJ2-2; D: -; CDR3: CASSYDRRVTGELFF; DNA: TGTGCCAGCAGTTACGACCGTCGGGTCACCGGGGAGCTGTTTTTT
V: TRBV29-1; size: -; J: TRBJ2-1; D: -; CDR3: CSVVPRIGGTAYNEQFF; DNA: TGCAGCGTTGTCCCCCGGATAGGCGGGACAGCCTACAATGAGCAGTTCTTC
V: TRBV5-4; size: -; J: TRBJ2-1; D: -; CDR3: CASSRPGEKSYNEQFF; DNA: TGTGCCAGCAGCCGGCCTGGCGAGAAGTCTTACAATGAGCAGTTCTTC
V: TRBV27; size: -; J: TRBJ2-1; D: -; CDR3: CASSWGTSFSYNEQFF; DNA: TGTGCCAGCAGTTGGGGGACCTCATTTTCTTACAATGAGCAGTTCTTC
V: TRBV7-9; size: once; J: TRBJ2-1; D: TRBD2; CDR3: CASSLPRLAGSNEQFF; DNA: TGTGCCAGCAGCTTACCCCGACTAGCGGGAAGCAATGAGCAGTTCTTC
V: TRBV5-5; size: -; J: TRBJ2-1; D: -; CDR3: CASSFAGLYNEQFF; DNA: TGTGCCAGCAGCTTCGCAGGCCTCTACAATGAGCAGTTCTTC
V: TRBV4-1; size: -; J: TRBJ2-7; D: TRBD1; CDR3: CASSQEGQGAYEQYF; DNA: TGCGCCAGCAGCCAAGAGGGACAGGGGGCCTACGAGCAGTACTTC
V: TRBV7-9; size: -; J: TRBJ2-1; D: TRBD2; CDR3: CASSLGWASGTYNEQFF; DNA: TGTGCCAGCAGCTTAGGCTGGGCTAGCGGAACTTACAATGAGCAGTTCTTC
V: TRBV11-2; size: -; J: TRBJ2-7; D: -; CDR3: CASSLGIEQYF; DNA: TGTGCCAGCAGCTTGGGCATCGAGCAGTACTTC
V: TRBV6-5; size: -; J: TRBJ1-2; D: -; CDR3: CASSYSGGNYGYTF; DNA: TGTGCCAGCAGTTACTCCGGCGGAAACTATGGCTACACCTTC
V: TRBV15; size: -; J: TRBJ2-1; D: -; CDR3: CATRAQLVEYNEQFF; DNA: TGTGCCACCAGGGCACAGCTAGTCGAGTACAATGAGCAGTTCTTC
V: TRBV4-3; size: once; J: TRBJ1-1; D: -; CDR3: CASSQNGRHEAFF; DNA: TGCGCCAGCAGCCAAAACGGACGGCATGAAGCTTTCTTT
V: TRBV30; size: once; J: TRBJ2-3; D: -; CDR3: CAWGTGAADTQYF; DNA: TGTGCCTGGGGTACGGGAGCAGCAGATACGCAGTATTTT
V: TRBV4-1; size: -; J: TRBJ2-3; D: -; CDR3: CASSQDEVDTQYF; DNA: TGCGCCAGCAGCCAAGATGAAGTAGATACGCAGTATTTT
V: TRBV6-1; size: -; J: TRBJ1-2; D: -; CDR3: CASILNSGYRNGYTF; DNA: TGTGCCAGCATCCTGAACTCAGGATATCGGAATGGCTACACCTTC
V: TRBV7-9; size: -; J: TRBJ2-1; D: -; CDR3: CASSSGTPSYNEQFF; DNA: TGTGCCAGCAGCTCCGGGACTCCCTCCTACAATGAGCAGTTCTTC
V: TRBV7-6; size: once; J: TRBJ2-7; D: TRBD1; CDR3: CASSLVPDRGPDYEQYF; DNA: TGTGCCAGCAGCTTAGTCCCCGACAGGGGACCAGACTACGAGCAGTACTTC
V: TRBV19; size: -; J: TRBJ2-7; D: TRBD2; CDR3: CASSIPGTSGKRPYEQYF; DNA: TGTGCCAGTAGTATCCCCGGGACTAGCGGGAAGCGGCCCTACGAGCAGTACTTC
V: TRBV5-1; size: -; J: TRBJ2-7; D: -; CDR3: CASSLSRGGEQYF; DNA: TGCGCCAGCAGCTTGTCTAGGGGCGGCGAGCAGTACTTC
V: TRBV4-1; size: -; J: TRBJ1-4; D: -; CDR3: CASSQVTASNEKLFF; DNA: TGCGCCAGCAGCCAAGTTACAGCATCTAATGAAAAACTGTTTTTT
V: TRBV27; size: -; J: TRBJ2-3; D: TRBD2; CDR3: CASSYRLAPLGNTQYF; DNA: TGTGCCAGCAGTTATCGACTAGCGCCACTGGGGAATACGCAGTATTTT
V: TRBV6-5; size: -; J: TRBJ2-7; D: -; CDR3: CASSSHRNSYEQYF; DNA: TGTGCCAGCAGTTCTCACAGGAACTCCTACGAGCAGTACTTC
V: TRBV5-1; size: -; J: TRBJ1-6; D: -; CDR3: CASSLVSNTGHSPLHF; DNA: TGCGCCAGCAGCTTGGTATCAAACACAGGGCATTCACCCCTCCACTTT
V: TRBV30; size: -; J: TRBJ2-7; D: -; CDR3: CAWNLVGYEQYF; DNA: TGTGCCTGGAATCTTGTGGGGTACGAGCAGTACTTC
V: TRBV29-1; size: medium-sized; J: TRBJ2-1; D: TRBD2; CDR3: CSVLGLAGEYNEQFF; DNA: TGCAGCGTCCTCGGACTAGCGGGTGAATACAATGAGCAGTTCTTC
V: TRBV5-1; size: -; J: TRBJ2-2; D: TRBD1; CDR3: CASSLILGTGAIIAGELFF; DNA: TGCGCCAGCAGCTTGATCCTAGGGACAGGGGCGATAATAGCCGGGGAGCTGTTTTTT
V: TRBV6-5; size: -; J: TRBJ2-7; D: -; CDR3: CASSFGHGGYEQYF; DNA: TGTGCCAGCAGTTTTGGGCACGGGGGCTACGAGCAGTACTTC
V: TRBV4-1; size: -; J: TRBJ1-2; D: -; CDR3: CASSQDSQGSNGYTF; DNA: TGCGCCAGCAGCCAAGATTCCCAGGGAAGCAACGGCTACACCTTC
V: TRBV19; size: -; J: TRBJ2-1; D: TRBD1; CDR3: CASSIGTGTDEQFF; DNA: TGTGCCAGTAGTATAGGGACAGGGACGGACGAGCAGTTCTTC
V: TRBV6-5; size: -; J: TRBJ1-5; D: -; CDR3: CASSSGRRQPQHF; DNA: TGTGCCAGCAGTTCAGGGCGTCGTCAGCCCCAGCATTTT
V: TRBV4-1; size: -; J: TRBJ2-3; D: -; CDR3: CASSFPQFFKDPSTDTQYF; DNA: TGCGCCAGCAGCTTCCCGCAATTTTTCAAGGATCCTAGCACAGATACGCAGTATTTT
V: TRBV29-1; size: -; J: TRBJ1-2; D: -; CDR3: CSVDMGVYTF; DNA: TGCAGCGTTGATATGGGGGTCTACACCTTC
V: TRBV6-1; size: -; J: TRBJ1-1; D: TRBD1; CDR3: CASSEWDRDTEAFF; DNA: TGTGCCAGCAGTGAATGGGACAGGGACACTGAAGCTTTCTTT
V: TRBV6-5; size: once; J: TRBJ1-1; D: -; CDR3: CASSYFPTQDPTEAFF; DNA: TGTGCCAGCAGTTACTTCCCGACCCAAGACCCGACGGAAGCTTTCTTT
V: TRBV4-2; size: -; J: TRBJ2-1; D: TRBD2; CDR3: CASSPTSGDYNEQFF; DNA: TGTGCCAGCAGCCCGACTAGCGGGGATTACAATGAGCAGTTCTTC
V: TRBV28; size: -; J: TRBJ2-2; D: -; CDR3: CASSFAEANTGELFF; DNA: TGTGCCAGCAGTTTCGCAGAAGCGAACACCGGGGAGCTGTTTTTT
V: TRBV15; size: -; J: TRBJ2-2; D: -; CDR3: CATSRPGELFF; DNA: TGTGCCACCAGCAGACCAGGGGAGCTGTTTTTT
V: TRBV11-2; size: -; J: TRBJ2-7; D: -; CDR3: CASSLGQGFPYEQYF; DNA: TGTGCCAGCAGCTTGGGGCAGGGTTTCCCCTACGAGCAGTACTTC
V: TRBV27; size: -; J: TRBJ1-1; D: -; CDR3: CATRTARLNTEAFF; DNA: TGTGCCACCCGGACAGCCCGATTGAACACTGAAGCTTTCTTT
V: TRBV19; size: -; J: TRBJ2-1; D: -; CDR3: CASSMGLLGEQFF; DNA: TGTGCCAGTAGTATGGGACTCTTGGGCGAGCAGTTCTTC
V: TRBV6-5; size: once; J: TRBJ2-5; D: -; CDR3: CASHGPRGTQYF; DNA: TGTGCCAGCCACGGGCCTAGGGGGACCCAGTACTTC
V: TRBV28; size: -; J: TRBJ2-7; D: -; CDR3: CASSPIRVRSYEQYF; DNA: TGTGCCAGCAGCCCCATCAGGGTACGCTCCTACGAGCAGTACTTC
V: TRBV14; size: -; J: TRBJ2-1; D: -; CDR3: CASSPRVTRTEQFF; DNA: TGTGCCAGCAGCCCCAGGGTCACCCGGACTGAGCAGTTCTTC
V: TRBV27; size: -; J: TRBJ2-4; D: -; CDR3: CASSENGRAPKNIQYF; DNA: TGTGCCAGCAGTGAAAACGGCAGAGCACCCAAAAACATTCAGTACTTC
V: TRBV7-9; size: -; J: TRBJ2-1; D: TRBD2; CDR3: CASSPPGTSDHNEQFF; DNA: TGTGCCAGCAGCCCGCCCGGGACTAGCGATCACAATGAGCAGTTCTTC